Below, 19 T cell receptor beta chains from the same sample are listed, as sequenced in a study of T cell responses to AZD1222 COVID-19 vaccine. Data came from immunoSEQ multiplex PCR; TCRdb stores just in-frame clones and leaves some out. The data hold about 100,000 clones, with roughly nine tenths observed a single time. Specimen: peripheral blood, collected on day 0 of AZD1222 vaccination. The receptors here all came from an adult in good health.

DNA of the CDR3: TGTGCCAGCAGTCAGGTTTCCTACGAGCAGTACTTC. Translated: CASSQVSYEQYF. The chain recombines TRBV6-5 with TRBJ2-7; D unclear. The CDR3 is 12 amino acids. Trimming took off 5 bases at V and 1 base at J, with 6 bases between the two ends. Germline-derived CDR1 and CDR2 are MNHEY and SVGAGI.

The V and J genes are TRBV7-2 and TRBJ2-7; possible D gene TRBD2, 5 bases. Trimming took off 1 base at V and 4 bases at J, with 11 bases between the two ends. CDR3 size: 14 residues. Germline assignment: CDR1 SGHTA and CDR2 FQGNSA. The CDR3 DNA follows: TGTGCCAGCAGCTTAGTTGGCGGGTTTTACGAGCAGTACTTC. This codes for CASSLVGGFYEQYF.

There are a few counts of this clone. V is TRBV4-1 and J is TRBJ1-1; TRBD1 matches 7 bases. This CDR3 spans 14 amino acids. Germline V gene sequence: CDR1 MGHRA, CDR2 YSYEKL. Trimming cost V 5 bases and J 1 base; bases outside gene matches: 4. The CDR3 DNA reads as TGCGCCAGCAGCGCGGACAGGCGGAACACTGAAGCTTTCTTT. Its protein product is CASSADRRNTEAFF.

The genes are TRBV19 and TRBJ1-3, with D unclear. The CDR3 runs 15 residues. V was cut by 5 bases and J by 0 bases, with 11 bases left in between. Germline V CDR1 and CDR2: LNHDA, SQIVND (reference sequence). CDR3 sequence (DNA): TGTGCCAGTAGTCTCAGACCGGTCTCTGGAAACACCATATATTTT. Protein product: CASSLRPVSGNTIYF.

This chain's CDR3 is CASNQRGTQGEQFF. CDR3 DNA: TGCGCCAGCAATCAGCGCGGGACGCAGGGTGAGCAGTTCTTC. This sequence joins TRBV5-1 and TRBJ2-1, with TRBD2 as a possible D gene (6 bases). Trimming stripped 6 bases from V and 9 bases from J, with 19 bases between. The CDR3 runs to 14 residues. Germline CDR1 reads SGHRS; CDR2 reads YFSETQ.

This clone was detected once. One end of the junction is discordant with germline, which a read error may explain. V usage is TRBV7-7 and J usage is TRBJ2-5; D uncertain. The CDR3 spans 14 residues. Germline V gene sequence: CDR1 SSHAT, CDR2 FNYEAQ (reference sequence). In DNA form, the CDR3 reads TGTGCTAGCAGCTTAGGCCGGGCGACAGAGACCCAGTACTTC. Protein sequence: CASSLGRATETQYF.

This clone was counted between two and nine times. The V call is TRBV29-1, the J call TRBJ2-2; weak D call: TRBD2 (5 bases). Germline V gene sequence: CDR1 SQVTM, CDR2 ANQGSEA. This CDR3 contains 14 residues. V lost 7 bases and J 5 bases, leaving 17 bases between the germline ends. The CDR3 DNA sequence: TGCAGCGCCCGGAGTGGGAGCAGGACCGGGGAGCTGTTTTTT. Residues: CSARSGSRTGELFF.

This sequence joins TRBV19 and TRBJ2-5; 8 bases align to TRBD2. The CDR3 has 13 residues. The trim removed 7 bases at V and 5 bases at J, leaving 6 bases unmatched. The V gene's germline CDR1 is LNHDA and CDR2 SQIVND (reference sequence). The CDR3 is CASNSGGPETQYF. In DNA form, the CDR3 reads TGTGCCAGTAATTCGGGAGGGCCGGAGACCCAGTACTTC.

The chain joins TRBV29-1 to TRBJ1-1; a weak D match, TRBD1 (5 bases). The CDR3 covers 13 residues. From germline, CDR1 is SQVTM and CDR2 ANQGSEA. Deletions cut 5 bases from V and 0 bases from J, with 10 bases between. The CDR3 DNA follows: TGCAGCGTTCGGGGCCAGATGAACACTGAAGCTTTCTTT. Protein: CSVRGQMNTEAFF.

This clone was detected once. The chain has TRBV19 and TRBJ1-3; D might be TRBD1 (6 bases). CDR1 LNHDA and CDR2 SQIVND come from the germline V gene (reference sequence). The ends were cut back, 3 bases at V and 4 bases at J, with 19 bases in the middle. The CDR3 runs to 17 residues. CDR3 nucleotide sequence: TGTGCCAGTAGTATGGCCGGGGGGCAAGGCTTCGGAAACACCATATATTTT. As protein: CASSMAGGQGFGNTIYF.

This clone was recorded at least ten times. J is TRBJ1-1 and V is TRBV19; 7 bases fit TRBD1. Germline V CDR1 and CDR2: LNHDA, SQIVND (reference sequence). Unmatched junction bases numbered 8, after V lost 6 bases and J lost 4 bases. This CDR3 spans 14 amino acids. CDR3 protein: CASSFTGQSTEAFF. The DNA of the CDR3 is TGTGCCAGTAGCTTCACGGGACAGTCCACTGAAGCTTTCTTT.

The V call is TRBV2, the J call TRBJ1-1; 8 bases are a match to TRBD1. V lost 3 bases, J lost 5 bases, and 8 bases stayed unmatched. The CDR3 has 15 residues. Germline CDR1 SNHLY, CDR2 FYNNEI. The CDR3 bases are TGTGCCAGCAGTGACCCGCGGACAGGGCGGACTGAAGCTTTCTTT. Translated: CASSDPRTGRTEAFF. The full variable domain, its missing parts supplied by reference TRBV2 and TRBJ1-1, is EPEVTQTPSHQVTQMGQEVILRCVPISNHLYFYWYRQILGQKVEFLVSFYNNEISEKSEIFDDQFSVERPDGSNFTLKIRSTKLEDSAMYFCASSDPRTGRTEAFFGQGTRLTVV.

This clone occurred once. The CDR3 loop is CASSKEEAAWYEQYF. As DNA, the CDR3 is TGTGCCAGTAGTAAAGAGGAAGCGGCCTGGTACGAGCAGTACTTC. The chain has TRBV19 and TRBJ2-7; TRBD2 might be the D (5 bases). Trimming took off 4 bases at V and 4 bases at J, with 17 bases between the two ends. The CDR3 contains 15 residues. The germline V gene has CDR1 LNHDA and CDR2 SQIVND (reference sequence).

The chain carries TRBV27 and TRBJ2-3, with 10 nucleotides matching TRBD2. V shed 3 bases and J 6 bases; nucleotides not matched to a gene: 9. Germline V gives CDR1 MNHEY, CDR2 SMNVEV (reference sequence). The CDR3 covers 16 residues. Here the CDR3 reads CASSLVGLAGEDTQYF. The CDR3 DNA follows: TGTGCCAGCAGTTTGGTCGGGCTAGCGGGAGAGGATACGCAGTATTTT.

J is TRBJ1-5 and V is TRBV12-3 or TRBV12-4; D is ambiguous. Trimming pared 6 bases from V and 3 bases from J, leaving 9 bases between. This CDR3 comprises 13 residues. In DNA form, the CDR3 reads TGTGCCAGCAGCCTCCTTGACAATCAGCCCCAGCATTTT. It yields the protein CASSLLDNQPQHF.

CDR3 in amino acids: CASRPANRDGEAFF. The CDR3 coding sequence is TGTGCCAGCAGACCCGCTAACCGGGACGGGGAAGCTTTCTTT. V usage is TRBV5-4 and J usage is TRBJ1-1, with TRBD1 as a possible D gene (5 bases). There are 14 residues in the CDR3. Trimming left V 5 bases short and J 8 bases short, with 19 bases between. Per the germline V gene, CDR1 is SGHNT and CDR2 is YYREEE (reference sequence).

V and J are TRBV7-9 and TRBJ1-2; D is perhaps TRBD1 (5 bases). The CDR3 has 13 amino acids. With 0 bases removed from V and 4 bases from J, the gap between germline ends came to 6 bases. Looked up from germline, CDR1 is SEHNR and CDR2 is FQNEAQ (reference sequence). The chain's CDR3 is CASSLAGVYGYTF. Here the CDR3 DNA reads TGTGCCAGCAGCTTAGCGGGGGTCTATGGCTACACCTTC.

The CDR3 loop reads CASSFKDGYTF. In DNA, the CDR3 is TGTGCCAGCAGTTTTAAGGATGGCTACACCTTC. The V call is TRBV28, the J call TRBJ1-2, with no clear D. The V end lost 3 bases, the J end lost 6 bases, and 5 bases lay between the germline ends. Per the germline V gene, CDR1 is MDHEN and CDR2 is SYDVKM. The CDR3 is 11 amino acids.

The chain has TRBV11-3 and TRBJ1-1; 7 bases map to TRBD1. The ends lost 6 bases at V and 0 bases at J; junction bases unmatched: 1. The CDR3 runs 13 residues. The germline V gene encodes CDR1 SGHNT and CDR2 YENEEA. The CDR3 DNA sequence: TGTGCCAGCAGGGGACAGATGAACACTGAAGCTTTCTTT. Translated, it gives CASRGQMNTEAFF.